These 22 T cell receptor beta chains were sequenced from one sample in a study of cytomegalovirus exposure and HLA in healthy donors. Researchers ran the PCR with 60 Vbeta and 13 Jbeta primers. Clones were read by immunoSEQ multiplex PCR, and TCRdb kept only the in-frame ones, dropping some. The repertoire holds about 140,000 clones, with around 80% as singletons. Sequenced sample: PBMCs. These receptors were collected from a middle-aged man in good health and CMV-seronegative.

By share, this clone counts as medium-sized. The CDR3 protein is CASSETSGGYNEQFF. The CDR3 DNA reads as TGTGCCAGCAGTGAGACTAGCGGGGGCTACAATGAGCAGTTCTTC. This sequence joins TRBV6-1 and TRBJ2-1; 12 bases agree with TRBD2. V shed 3 bases, J shed 3 bases, and the junction held 0 bases outside the gene matches. Germline V gene lookup returns CDR1 MNHNS and CDR2 SASEGT. The CDR3 has 15 residues.

The CDR3 DNA follows: TGTGCCAGCAGCAAACAGGGGGGTTTTGAAAAACTGTTTTTT. The encoded protein is CASSKQGGFEKLFF. The chain links TRBV2 to TRBJ1-4; 8 bases are a match to TRBD1. The CDR3 length is 14 residues. Per the germline V gene, CDR1 is SNHLY and CDR2 is FYNNEI. V gave up 6 bases and J gave up 7 bases; unmatched junction bases: 7.

CDR3 amino acids: CASQPVARGLSGNTIYF. CDR3 DNA sequence: TGTGCCAGCCAACCAGTGGCCAGGGGGCTCTCTGGAAACACCATATATTTT. This chain links TRBV18 with TRBJ1-3; 8 bases are a match to TRBD1. Germline V gives CDR1 KGHSH, CDR2 LQKENI. CDR3 length: 17 amino acids. The J segment lost 0 bases and the V segment lost 8 bases, leaving 12 bases of the junction unmatched.

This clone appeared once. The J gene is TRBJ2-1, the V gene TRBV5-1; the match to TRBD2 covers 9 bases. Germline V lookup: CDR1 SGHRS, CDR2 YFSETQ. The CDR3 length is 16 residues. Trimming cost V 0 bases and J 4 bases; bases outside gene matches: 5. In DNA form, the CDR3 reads TGCGCCAGCAGCTTGGTGCGGGGGGGGTCGTACAATGAGCAGTTCTTC. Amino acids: CASSLVRGGSYNEQFF.

CDR3 in amino acids: CASGVVANYGYTF. CDR3 coding DNA: TGTGCTAGTGGTGTAGTGGCTAACTATGGCTACACCTTC. The V call is TRBV12-5, the J call TRBJ1-2; no reliable D call. V dropped 5 bases and J dropped 0 bases, with 7 bases sitting between them. Per germline, CDR1 LGHNT and CDR2 FRNRAP. The CDR3 loop spans 13 amino acids.

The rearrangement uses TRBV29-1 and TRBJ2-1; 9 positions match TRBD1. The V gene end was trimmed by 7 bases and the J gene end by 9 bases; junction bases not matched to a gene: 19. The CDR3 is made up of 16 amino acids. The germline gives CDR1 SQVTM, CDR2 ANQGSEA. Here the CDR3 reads CSAPTTGGSTIIEQFF. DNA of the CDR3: TGCAGCGCTCCCACCACAGGGGGCTCTACCATTATTGAGCAGTTCTTC.

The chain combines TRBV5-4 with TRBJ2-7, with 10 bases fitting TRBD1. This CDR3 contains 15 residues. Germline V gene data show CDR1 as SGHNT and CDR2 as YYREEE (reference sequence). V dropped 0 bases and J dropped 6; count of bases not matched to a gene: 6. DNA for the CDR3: TGTGCCAGCAGCTTGGTGGGACAGGGGCCCCTCGAGCAGTACTTC. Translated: CASSLVGQGPLEQYF. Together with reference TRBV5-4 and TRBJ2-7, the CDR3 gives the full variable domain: ETGVTQSPTHLIKTRGQQVTLRCSSQSGHNTVSWYQQALGQGPQFIFQYYREEENGRGNFPPRFSGLQFPNYSSELNVNALELDDSALYLCASSLVGQGPLEQYFGPGTRLTVT.

The CDR3 region has the DNA TGTGCCAGTATTGTCGCGGACAGTGACTATGGCTACACCTTC. Protein: CASIVADSDYGYTF. The rearrangement uses TRBV19 and TRBJ1-2; possibly TRBD1 for D (6 bases). There are 14 residues in the CDR3. CDR1 and CDR2 (germline): LNHDA, SQIVND (reference sequence). Trimming took 7 bases from V and 3 from J, leaving 15 bases between them.

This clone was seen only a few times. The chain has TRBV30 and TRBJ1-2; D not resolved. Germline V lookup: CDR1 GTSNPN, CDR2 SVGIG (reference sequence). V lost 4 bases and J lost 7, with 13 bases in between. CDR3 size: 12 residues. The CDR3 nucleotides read TGTGCCTGGAATCCTGGAGGTGGTGGCTACACCTTC. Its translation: CAWNPGGGGYTF.

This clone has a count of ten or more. The CDR3 sequence is CASSGGWGGNGYTF. The CDR3 coding sequence is TGTGCCAGCAGTGGGGGGTGGGGAGGGAATGGCTACACCTTC. The rearrangement joins TRBV27 to TRBJ1-2; D is perhaps TRBD1 (5 bases). Germline lookup yields CDR1 MNHEY and CDR2 SMNVEV (reference sequence). V lost 5 bases to trimming and J lost 6 bases, with 16 bases between them. The CDR3 has 14 residues.

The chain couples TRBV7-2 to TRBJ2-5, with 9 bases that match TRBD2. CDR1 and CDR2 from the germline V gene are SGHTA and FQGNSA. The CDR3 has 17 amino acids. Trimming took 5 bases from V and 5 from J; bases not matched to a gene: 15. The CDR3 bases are TGTGCCAGCAGCCAAGAGCGGGGGGCCCTCTTAGGGGAGACCCAGTACTTC. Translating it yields CASSQERGALLGETQYF.

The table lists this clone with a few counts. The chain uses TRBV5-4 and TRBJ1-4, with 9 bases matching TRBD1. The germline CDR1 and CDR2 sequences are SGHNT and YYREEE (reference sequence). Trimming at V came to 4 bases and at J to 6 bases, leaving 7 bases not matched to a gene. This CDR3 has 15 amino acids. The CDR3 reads CASSPGGTGHEKLFF. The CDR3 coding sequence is TGTGCCAGCAGCCCGGGGGGGACAGGGCATGAAAAACTGTTTTTT.

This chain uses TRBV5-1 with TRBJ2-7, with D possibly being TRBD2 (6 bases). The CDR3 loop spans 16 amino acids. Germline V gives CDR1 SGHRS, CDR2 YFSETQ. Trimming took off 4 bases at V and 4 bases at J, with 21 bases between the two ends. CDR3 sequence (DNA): TGCGCCAGCAGCGAAGCTGTCCTAAGAGGGACTTACGAGCAGTACTTC. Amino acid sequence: CASSEAVLRGTYEQYF.

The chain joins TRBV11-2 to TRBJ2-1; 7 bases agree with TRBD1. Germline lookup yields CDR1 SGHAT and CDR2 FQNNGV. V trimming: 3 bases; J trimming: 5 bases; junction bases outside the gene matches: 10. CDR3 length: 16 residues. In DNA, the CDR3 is TGTGCCAGCAGCTTCTTGGACAGGTTTCCCCACAATGAGCAGTTCTTC. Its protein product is CASSFLDRFPHNEQFF.

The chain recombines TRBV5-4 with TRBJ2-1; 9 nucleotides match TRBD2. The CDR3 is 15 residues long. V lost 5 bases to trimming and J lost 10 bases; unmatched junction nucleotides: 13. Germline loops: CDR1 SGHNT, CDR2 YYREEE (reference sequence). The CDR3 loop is CASSSAAGGHREQFF. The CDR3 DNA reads TGTGCCAGCAGTTCCGCTGCGGGGGGGCATAGGGAGCAGTTCTTC.

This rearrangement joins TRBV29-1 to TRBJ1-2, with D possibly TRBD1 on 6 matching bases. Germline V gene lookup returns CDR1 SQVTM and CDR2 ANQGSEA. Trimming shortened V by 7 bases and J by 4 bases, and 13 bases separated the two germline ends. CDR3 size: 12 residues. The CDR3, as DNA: TGCAGCGGGGGCGGGGGCAGCTATGGCTACACCTTC. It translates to CSGGGGSYGYTF.

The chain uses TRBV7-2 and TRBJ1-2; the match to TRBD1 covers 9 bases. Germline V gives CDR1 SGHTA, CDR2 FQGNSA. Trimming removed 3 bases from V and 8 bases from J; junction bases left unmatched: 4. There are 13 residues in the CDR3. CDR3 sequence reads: CASSLGTGTGYTF. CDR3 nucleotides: TGTGCCAGCAGCTTGGGGACAGGGACCGGCTACACCTTC.

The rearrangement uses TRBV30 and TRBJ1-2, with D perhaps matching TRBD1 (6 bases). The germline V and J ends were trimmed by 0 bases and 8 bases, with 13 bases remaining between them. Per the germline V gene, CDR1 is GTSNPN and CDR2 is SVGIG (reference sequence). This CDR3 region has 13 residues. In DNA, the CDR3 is TGTGCCTGGAGTGTTTTAGGGGGGGGCGGCTACACCTTC. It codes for CAWSVLGGGGYTF.

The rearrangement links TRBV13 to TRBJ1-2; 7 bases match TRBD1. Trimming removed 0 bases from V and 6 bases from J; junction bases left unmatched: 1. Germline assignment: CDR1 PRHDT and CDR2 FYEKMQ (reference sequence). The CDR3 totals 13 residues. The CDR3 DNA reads TGTGCCAGCAGCTTAGGACAGGGGAATGGCTACACCTTC. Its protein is CASSLGQGNGYTF.

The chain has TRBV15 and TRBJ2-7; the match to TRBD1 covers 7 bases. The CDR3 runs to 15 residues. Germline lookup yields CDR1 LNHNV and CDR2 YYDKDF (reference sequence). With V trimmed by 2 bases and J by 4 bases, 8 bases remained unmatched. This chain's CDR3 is CATSRRTGVVYEQYF. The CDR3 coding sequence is TGTGCCACCAGCAGACGAACAGGGGTAGTTTACGAGCAGTACTTC.

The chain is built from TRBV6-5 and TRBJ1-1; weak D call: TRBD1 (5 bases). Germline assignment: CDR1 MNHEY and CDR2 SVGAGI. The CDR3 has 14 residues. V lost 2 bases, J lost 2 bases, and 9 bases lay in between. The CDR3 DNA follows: TGTGCCAGCAGTTACCAAGGGGTAAACACTGAAGCTTTCTTT. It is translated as CASSYQGVNTEAFF.

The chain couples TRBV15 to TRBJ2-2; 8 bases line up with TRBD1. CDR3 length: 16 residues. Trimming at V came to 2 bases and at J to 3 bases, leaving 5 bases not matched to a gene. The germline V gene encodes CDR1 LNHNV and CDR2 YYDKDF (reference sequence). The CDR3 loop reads CATSRRGTGDTGELFF. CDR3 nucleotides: TGTGCCACCAGCAGACGCGGGACAGGAGACACCGGGGAGCTGTTTTTT.